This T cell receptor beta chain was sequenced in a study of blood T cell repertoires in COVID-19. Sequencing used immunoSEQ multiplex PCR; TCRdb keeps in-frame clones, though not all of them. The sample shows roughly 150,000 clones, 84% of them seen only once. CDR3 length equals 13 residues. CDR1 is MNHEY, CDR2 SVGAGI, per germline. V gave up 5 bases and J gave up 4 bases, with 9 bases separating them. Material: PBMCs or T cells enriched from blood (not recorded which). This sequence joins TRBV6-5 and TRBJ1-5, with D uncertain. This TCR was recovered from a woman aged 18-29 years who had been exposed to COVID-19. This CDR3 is CASSRGQNQPQHF. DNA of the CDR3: TGTGCCAGCAGTCGAGGCCAGAATCAGCCCCAGCATTTT.